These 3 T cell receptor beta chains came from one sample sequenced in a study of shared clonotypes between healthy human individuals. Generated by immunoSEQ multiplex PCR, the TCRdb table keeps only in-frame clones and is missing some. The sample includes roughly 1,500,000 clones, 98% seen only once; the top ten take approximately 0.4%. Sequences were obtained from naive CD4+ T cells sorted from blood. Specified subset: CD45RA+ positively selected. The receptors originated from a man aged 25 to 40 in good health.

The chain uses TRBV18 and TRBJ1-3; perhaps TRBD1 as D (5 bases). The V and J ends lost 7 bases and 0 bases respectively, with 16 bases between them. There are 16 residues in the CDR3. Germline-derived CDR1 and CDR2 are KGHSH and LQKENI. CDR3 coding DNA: TGTGCCAGCTTTACAGGTCTGGTACGCTCTGGAAACACCATATATTTT. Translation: CASFTGLVRSGNTIYF.

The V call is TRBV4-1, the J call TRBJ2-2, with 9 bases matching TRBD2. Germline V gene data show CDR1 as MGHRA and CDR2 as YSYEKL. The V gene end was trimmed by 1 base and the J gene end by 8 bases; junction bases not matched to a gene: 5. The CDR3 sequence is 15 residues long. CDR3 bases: TGCGCCAGCAGCCAAGCCCTAGCGGGAACAGGGGAGCTGTTTTTT. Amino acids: CASSQALAGTGELFF.

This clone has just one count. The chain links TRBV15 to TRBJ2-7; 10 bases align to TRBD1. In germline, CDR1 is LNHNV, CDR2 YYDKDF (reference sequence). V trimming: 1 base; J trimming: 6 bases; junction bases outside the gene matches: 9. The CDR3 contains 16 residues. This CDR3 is CATSRASGTGVGEQYF. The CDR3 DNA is TGTGCCACCAGCAGAGCCTCCGGGACAGGGGTCGGCGAGCAGTACTTC.